The rows below give T cell receptor beta chains drawn from one sample of a study of CD8 T cells in ankylosing spondylitis. Each CDR3 protein is one row after TCRdb ran MiXCR on the 5' RACE reads. The sample comprises about 510,000 distinct CDR3 sequences, roughly 5.3% of which are singletons, and 3% to 4% rests with the top ten. The sample comprised blood, either unsorted or a sorted T cell fraction (not recorded which). These TCRs come from a male donor with ankylosing spondylitis. CDR3s include the opening cysteine and the closing phenylalanine or tryptophan. The order of the fields is CDR3 length, J gene, V gene, clone size, D gene, CDR3 protein, CDR3 DNA. The D gene is left open where the match is weak. Size is stated for part of the rows, as once, few or many counts, or as a class when the clone is expanded.

16,TRBJ2-7,TRBV20-1,.,.,CSARDPSAGRNYEQYF,TGCAGTGCTAGAGATCCCAGCGCAGGGAGGAACTACGAGCAGTACTTC
16,TRBJ2-7,TRBV11-2,few,.,CASSPIRRQVAYEQYF,TGTGCCAGCAGCCCTATACGTAGACAGGTCGCCTACGAGCAGTACTTC
11,TRBJ1-2,TRBV12-3/TRBV12-4,many,.,CASRGAHGYTF,TGTGCCAGCAGGGGGGCACATGGCTACACCTTC
17,TRBJ1-5,TRBV11-2,many,.,CASSLEVRPSLSQPQHF,TGTGCCAGCAGCTTAGAGGTACGACCAAGCCTCTCTCAGCCCCAGCATTTT
15,TRBJ2-7,TRBV7-9,many,.,CASSLARTVSYEQYF,TGTGCCAGCAGCTTAGCGCGGACAGTCTCCTACGAGCAGTACTTC
13,TRBJ2-3,TRBV28,many,.,CASSDPSTDTQYF,TGTGCCAGCTCGGATCCCTCCACAGATACGCAGTATTTT
15,TRBJ2-7,TRBV7-2,many,.,CASSLVEGSSYEQYF,TGTGCCAGCAGCTTAGTTGAGGGCAGCTCCTACGAGCAGTACTTC
16,TRBJ2-4,TRBV20-1,many,.,CSARGVGSNVKNIQYF,TGCAGTGCTCGGGGCGTGGGGAGTAATGTCAAAAACATTCAGTACTTC
12,TRBJ1-1,TRBV5-5,many,.,CASRSVGGFVFF,TGTGCCAGCAGGTCCGTTGGAGGGTTTGTTTTCTTT
15,TRBJ1-3,TRBV4-1,many,.,CASSQEGKSGNTIYF,TGCGCCAGCAGCCAAGAGGGGAAATCTGGAAACACCATATATTTT
12,TRBJ2-3,TRBV5-6,many,.,CASSFVTDTQYF,TGTGCCAGCAGCTTTGTAACAGATACGCAGTATTTT
14,TRBJ1-1,TRBV5-1,many,.,CASSSASSNTEAFF,TGCGCCAGCAGCTCAGCCAGCTCGAACACTGAAGCTTTCTTT
13,TRBJ2-7,TRBV7-3,many,TRBD1,CASSLYRGSEQYF,TGTGCCAGCAGCCTCTACAGGGGATCCGAGCAGTACTTC
12,TRBJ2-2,TRBV2,.,.,CATNRGPGELFF,TGTGCGACAAACCGGGGGCCCGGGGAGCTGTTTTTT
16,TRBJ2-5,TRBV7-2,.,TRBD2,CASSIYGGGFGETQYF,TGTGCCAGCAGCATATATGGGGGGGGATTTGGAGAGACCCAGTACTTC
13,TRBJ1-4,TRBV28,.,.,CASSLGMREKLFF,TGTGCCAGCAGTTTGGGGATGAGGGAAAAACTGTTTTTT
13,TRBJ1-3,TRBV10-3,many,.,CAIKQGAGNTIYF,TGTGCCATCAAACAGGGTGCTGGAAACACCATATATTTT
15,TRBJ2-1,TRBV7-9,few,TRBD2,CASSPRGSVYNEQFF,TGTGCCAGCAGCCCCCGCGGGAGCGTATACAATGAGCAGTTCTTC
16,TRBJ2-7,TRBV4-1,many,.,CASSQEAAPTTYEQYF,TGCGCCAGCAGCCAAGAAGCAGCGCCTACTACCTACGAGCAGTACTTC
14,TRBJ1-2,TRBV20-1,many,.,CSARDQAERYGYTF,TGCAGTGCTAGAGATCAGGCAGAGCGCTATGGCTACACCTTC
15,TRBJ1-4,TRBV5-1,few,.,CASSLGQVLYEKLFF,TGCGCCAGCAGCTTGGGACAGGTCTTATACGAAAAACTGTTTTTT
16,TRBJ2-1,TRBV7-9,.,TRBD2,CASSPLWAGGYNEQFF,TGTGCCAGCAGCCCCCTCTGGGCGGGAGGTTACAATGAGCAGTTCTTC
14,TRBJ1-1,TRBV5-1,many,.,CASSLGGHSAEAFF,TGCGCCAGCAGCTTGGGGGGACATAGCGCTGAAGCTTTCTTT
16,TRBJ2-5,TRBV11-2,many,TRBD2,CASSYGTGGFQETQYF,TGTGCCAGCAGCTATGGGACGGGGGGGTTTCAAGAGACCCAGTACTTC
15,TRBJ2-5,TRBV25-1,many,.,CASSSGTFPGETQYF,TGTGCCAGCAGTTCGGGGACTTTCCCGGGGGAGACCCAGTACTTC
15,TRBJ2-7,TRBV18,few,TRBD2,CASSHEAGVAYEQYF,TGTGCCAGCTCTCACGAGGCGGGGGTCGCCTACGAGCAGTACTTC
13,TRBJ2-2,TRBV12-3/TRBV12-4,many,.,CARTGIDTGELFF,TGTGCCAGAACAGGGATAGACACCGGGGAGCTGTTTTTT
12,TRBJ2-1,TRBV6-6,many,.,CASSSFRYEQFF,TGTGCCAGCAGTTCCTTTAGATATGAGCAGTTCTTC
15,TRBJ2-1,TRBV7-3,many,TRBD2,CASSLTSGGANEQFF,TGTGCCAGCAGCTTGACTAGCGGGGGGGCCAATGAGCAGTTCTTC
14,TRBJ1-1,TRBV20-1,many,.,CSALRGGRYTEAFF,TGCAGTGCCTTAAGGGGGGGGAGGTACACTGAAGCTTTCTTT
14,TRBJ1-2,TRBV4-2,many,.,CASSQDYGSYGYTF,TGTGCCAGCAGCCAAGACTACGGTTCCTATGGCTACACCTTC
15,TRBJ2-4,TRBV12-3/TRBV12-4,many,.,CASRKRTVSKNIQYF,TGTGCCAGCAGAAAAAGGACAGTCTCGAAAAACATTCAGTACTTC
14,TRBJ2-3,TRBV29-1,many,TRBD2,CSPGLAGEGDTQYF,TGCAGCCCGGGACTAGCGGGAGAGGGAGATACGCAGTATTTT
15,TRBJ2-3,TRBV20-1,many,TRBD2,CSGVIGEGLADTQYF,TGCAGTGGGGTAATCGGGGAGGGCCTCGCAGATACGCAGTATTTT
16,TRBJ2-3,TRBV5-1,many,.,CASSLATGRKTDTQYF,TGCGCCAGCAGCTTGGCCACAGGGAGAAAAACAGATACGCAGTATTTT
13,TRBJ1-3,TRBV27,many,.,CASHAGGGNTIYF,TGTGCCTCCCATGCGGGGGGTGGAAACACCATATATTTT
15,TRBJ1-1,TRBV6-5,many,.,CASSYEGFMNTEAFF,TGTGCCAGCAGTTACGAGGGGTTCATGAACACTGAAGCTTTCTTT
17,TRBJ1-1,TRBV5-1,many,.,CASSPRTAFNTNTEAFF,TGCGCCAGCAGCCCAAGGACAGCCTTTAACACGAACACTGAAGCTTTCTTT
14,TRBJ1-1,TRBV27,.,.,CASSKREGRAEAFF,TGTGCCAGCAGTAAAAGGGAGGGGAGGGCTGAAGCTTTCTTT
14,TRBJ2-7,TRBV28,.,TRBD1,CASSSKTGPYEQYF,TGTGCCAGCAGTTCGAAGACAGGGCCCTACGAGCAGTACTTC
16,TRBJ2-7,TRBV4-2,many,.,CASSQDLSALAYEQYF,TGTGCCAGCAGCCAAGATTTGTCAGCGCTAGCCTACGAGCAGTACTTC
16,TRBJ1-1,TRBV5-1,many,.,CASSLDPQGINTEAFF,TGCGCCAGCAGCTTGGACCCCCAGGGGATCAACACTGAAGCTTTCTTT
12,TRBJ2-7,TRBV29-1,many,.,CSIKQVRNEQYF,TGCAGCATTAAACAGGTTCGCAACGAGCAGTACTTC
15,TRBJ2-3,TRBV28,few,.,CASKEGQIFTGTQYF,TGTGCCAGCAAGGAAGGACAGATTTTCACGGGTACGCAGTATTTT
15,TRBJ2-3,TRBV20-1,many,TRBD2,CSARLAGAGRGTQYF,TGCAGTGCTAGACTAGCGGGGGCTGGTCGTGGTACGCAGTATTTT
18,TRBJ1-4,TRBV15,many,.,CATSRGEASWGRNEKLFF,TGTGCCACCAGCAGGGGGGAAGCTAGCTGGGGCCGGAATGAAAAACTGTTTTTT
15,TRBJ2-5,TRBV4-3,many,TRBD2,CASSRLTSGDETQYF,TGCGCCAGCAGCCGCTTGACTAGCGGTGACGAGACCCAGTACTTC
15,TRBJ2-7,TRBV4-1,few,.,CASSPSPGGNYEQYF,TGCGCCAGCAGCCCCAGTCCCGGGGGCAACTACGAGCAGTACTTC
15,TRBJ2-7,TRBV5-6,many,.,CASSTFRVRAYEQYF,TGTGCCAGCAGCACTTTCCGGGTTAGGGCCTACGAGCAGTACTTC
16,TRBJ2-3,TRBV28,many,TRBD1,CASRTGGGGGTDTQYF,TGTGCCAGCAGGACAGGGGGCGGGGGAGGCACAGATACGCAGTATTTT
13,TRBJ2-1,TRBV20-1,few,TRBD1,CSARQGPYNEQFF,TGCAGTGCTCGACAGGGACCTTACAATGAGCAGTTCTTC
13,TRBJ2-1,TRBV7-7,.,.,CASSADRYNEQFF,TGTGCTAGCAGCGCCGACAGGTACAATGAGCAGTTCTTC
14,TRBJ2-2,TRBV5-1,many,TRBD2,CASSTSGTAGELFF,TGCGCCAGCTCGACTAGCGGGACGGCCGGGGAGCTGTTTTTT
15,TRBJ1-6,TRBV5-1,many,.,CASSLRGNDGSPLHF,TGCGCCAGCAGCTTGCGAGGGAACGACGGGTCACCCCTCCACTTT
14,TRBJ2-1,TRBV10-2,few,TRBD2,CASSVTSGSNEQFF,TGCGCCAGCAGTGTGACTAGCGGGAGCAATGAGCAGTTCTTC